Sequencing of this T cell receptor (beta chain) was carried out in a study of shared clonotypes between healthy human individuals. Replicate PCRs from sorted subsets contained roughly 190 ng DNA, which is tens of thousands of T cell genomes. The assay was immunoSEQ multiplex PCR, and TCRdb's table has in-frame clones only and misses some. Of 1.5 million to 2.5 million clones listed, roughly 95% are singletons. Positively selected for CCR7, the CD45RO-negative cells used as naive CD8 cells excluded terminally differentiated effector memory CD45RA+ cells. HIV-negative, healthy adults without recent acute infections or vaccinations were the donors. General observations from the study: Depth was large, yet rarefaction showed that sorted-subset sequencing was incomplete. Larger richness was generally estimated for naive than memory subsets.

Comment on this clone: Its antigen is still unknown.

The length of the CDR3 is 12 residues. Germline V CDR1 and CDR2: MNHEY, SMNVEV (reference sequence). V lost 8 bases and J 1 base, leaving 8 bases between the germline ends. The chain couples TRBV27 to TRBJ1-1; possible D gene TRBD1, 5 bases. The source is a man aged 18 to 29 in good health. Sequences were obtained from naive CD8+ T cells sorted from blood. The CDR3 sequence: CASWGWNTEAFF. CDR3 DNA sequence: TGTGCCAGCTGGGGGTGGAACACTGAAGCTTTCTTT.